The rows below give T cell receptor beta chains drawn from one sample of a study of identical twins. In TCRdb, the 5' RACE reads were re-called with MiXCR into one record per CDR3 protein. The data contain just over 500,000 distinct CDR3 sequences, about 20% of them singletons. These data were also reused for a study on T cells expressing NK-cell markers.

Sequences were obtained from CD4+ T cells sorted from blood. The receptors derive from a woman between 18 and 29 years old in good health. CDR3s include the opening cysteine and the closing phenylalanine or tryptophan. The D gene is left open where the match is weak. Size values are once, few and many counts, or a class for expanded clones, and some rows have none.

d_gene	abundance	v_gene	j_gene	CDR3aa	CDR3nt
TRBD1	NA	TRBV11-1	TRBJ2-6	CASSLAHRDRWLSGANVLTF	TGTGCCAGCAGCTTAGCGCATCGGGACAGGTGGCTCTCTGGGGCCAACGTCCTGACTTTC
NA	few	TRBV4-3	TRBJ1-2	CASSQDSQGSYGYTF	TGCGCCAGCAGCCAAGATAGCCAGGGGTCCTATGGCTACACCTTC
TRBD2	few	TRBV7-2	TRBJ2-2	CASSLLGGTNTGELFF	TGTGCCAGCAGCCTTCTGGGGGGGACGAACACCGGGGAGCTGTTTTTT
NA	many	TRBV11-3	TRBJ2-7	CASSFGLSSYEQYF	TGTGCCAGCAGCTTTGGACTGAGCTCCTACGAGCAGTACTTC
TRBD1	NA	TRBV5-1	TRBJ1-2	CASRSPGQGNYGYTF	TGCGCCAGCAGATCGCCGGGACAGGGGAACTATGGCTACACCTTC
NA	NA	TRBV20-1	TRBJ2-7	CSAPDPNGYEQYF	TGCAGTGCTCCAGACCCGAACGGTTACGAGCAGTACTTC
NA	NA	TRBV27	TRBJ2-5	CASGLNRGETQYF	TGTGCCAGCGGACTGAATAGGGGAGAGACCCAGTACTTC
TRBD1	NA	TRBV11-2	TRBJ2-5	CASSPWIGHTGDGETQYF	TGTGCCAGCAGCCCCTGGATCGGCCACACAGGGGACGGGGAGACCCAGTACTTC
TRBD2	many	TRBV12-3/TRBV12-4	TRBJ2-7	CASSFRTSGSYEQYF	TGTGCCAGCAGTTTTAGGACTAGCGGTTCCTACGAGCAGTACTTC
NA	few	TRBV25-1	TRBJ1-1	CASSNKGGAFF	TGTGCCAGCAGTAACAAGGGTGGAGCTTTCTTT
TRBD1	few	TRBV6-1	TRBJ1-1	CASTRRGQTEAFF	TGTGCCAGCACCCGAAGGGGGCAAACTGAAGCTTTCTTT
NA	NA	TRBV30	TRBJ2-5	CAWSRAYNGQYF	TGTGCCTGGAGCAGGGCTTATAATGGCCAGTACTTC
NA	NA	TRBV6-1	TRBJ2-3	CASSEANAPKLTDTQYF	TGTGCCAGCAGTGAAGCGAACGCCCCGAAACTCACAGATACGCAGTATTTT
NA	NA	TRBV12-3/TRBV12-4	TRBJ2-7	CASSIVGISTYEQYF	TGTGCCAGCAGTATAGTAGGTATCTCTACCTACGAGCAGTACTTC
NA	NA	TRBV20-1	TRBJ2-3	CSARGDKKDTQYF	TGCAGTGCTAGGGGGGATAAGAAGGATACGCAGTATTTT
TRBD1	few	TRBV7-9	TRBJ2-3	CACSRTGGVDTQYF	TGTGCCTGCTCCCGGACAGGGGGCGTGGATACGCAGTATTTT
TRBD2	few	TRBV4-3	TRBJ2-5	CASSHQAGDRETQYF	TGCGCCAGCAGCCACCAAGCGGGAGATCGGGAGACCCAGTACTTC
TRBD1	NA	TRBV7-3	TRBJ1-1	CASSPDRESEAFF	TGTGCCAGCAGCCCCGACAGGGAGTCTGAAGCTTTCTTT
TRBD2	NA	TRBV20-1	TRBJ2-1	CSALKASGGPNNEQFF	TGCAGTGCTCTTAAGGCTAGCGGGGGCCCGAACAATGAGCAGTTCTTC
NA	few	TRBV20-1	TRBJ1-6	CSAESGLAYNSPLHF	TGCAGTGCTGAGTCGGGGTTGGCCTATAATTCACCCCTCCACTTT
NA	NA	TRBV20-1	TRBJ2-1	CSASSNHEQFF	TGCAGTGCTAGTAGCAACCATGAGCAGTTCTTC
NA	NA	TRBV20-1	TRBJ1-1	CSASWGDTEAFF	TGCAGTGCTAGTTGGGGGGACACTGAAGCTTTCTTT
TRBD2	NA	TRBV5-1	TRBJ2-3	CASSATPGLASDTQYF	TGCGCCAGCAGTGCCACCCCGGGACTAGCGTCAGATACGCAGTATTTT
TRBD2	NA	TRBV11-2	TRBJ2-1	CASSLTASGGVEQFF	TGTGCCAGCAGCTTAACGGCTAGCGGGGGAGTTGAGCAGTTCTTC
TRBD1	few	TRBV6-1	TRBJ1-5	CASSPGQGSNQPQHF	TGTGCCAGCAGCCCTGGACAGGGAAGCAATCAGCCCCAGCATTTT
TRBD1	NA	TRBV4-2	TRBJ1-2	CASSQAPGQGDGYTF	TGTGCCAGCAGCCAAGCCCCGGGACAGGGGGACGGCTACACCTTC
NA	NA	TRBV18	TRBJ1-6	CASSPVGSYNSPLHF	TGTGCCAGCTCACCAGTGGGCTCCTATAATTCACCCCTCCACTTT
NA	NA	TRBV27	TRBJ2-1	CASSLGHVSNNEQFF	TGTGCCAGCAGTTTAGGACACGTATCCAACAATGAGCAGTTCTTC
NA	NA	TRBV5-1	TRBJ2-6	CASSSAAAANVLTF	TGCGCCAGCAGCTCTGCGGCCGCGGCCAACGTCCTGACTTTC
TRBD2	NA	TRBV20-1	TRBJ2-3	CSATTSGEADTQYF	TGCAGTGCTACGACTAGCGGGGAGGCAGATACGCAGTATTTT
NA	many	TRBV20-1	TRBJ2-1	CSAHILYNEQFF	TGCAGTGCCCACATACTTTACAATGAGCAGTTCTTC
NA	few	TRBV7-9	TRBJ1-1	CASSSGPIGTTEAFF	TGTGCCAGCAGTTCAGGACCGATCGGGACCACTGAAGCTTTCTTT
NA	many	TRBV20-1	TRBJ1-6	CSARDVARNSPLHF	TGCAGTGCTAGAGATGTGGCAAGGAATTCACCCCTCCACTTT
NA	many	TRBV3-1	TRBJ1-2	CASSATDLSYGYTF	TGTGCCAGCAGCGCTACGGACTTGAGCTATGGCTACACCTTC
NA	NA	TRBV6-5	TRBJ2-5	CASSYSRFRETQYF	TGTGCCAGCAGTTACTCGCGGTTCCGAGAGACCCAGTACTTC
NA	NA	TRBV7-8	TRBJ1-2	CASSLARGAGGYTF	TGTGCCAGCAGCTTAGCACGAGGGGCAGGTGGCTACACCTTC
TRBD2	once	TRBV11-3	TRBJ2-5	CASSFNGGLNF	TGTGCCAGCAGCTTCAACGGGGGGTTGAACTTC
TRBD1	few	TRBV10-3	TRBJ1-2	CAISESGTGPYGYTF	TGTGCCATCAGTGAGTCCGGGACAGGGCCTTATGGCTACACCTTC
TRBD2	NA	TRBV6-5	TRBJ2-1	CASSYRSGGAGHEQFF	TGTGCCAGCAGTTACAGGAGCGGGGGGGCCGGCCATGAGCAGTTCTTC
TRBD2	NA	TRBV11-2	TRBJ2-4	CASSSYTSGSDKNIQYF	TGTGCCAGCAGCTCATACACTAGCGGGAGTGACAAAAACATTCAGTACTTC
NA	few	TRBV20-1	TRBJ1-4	CSVRRNEKLFF	TGCAGTGTCAGGCGTAATGAAAAACTGTTTTTT
NA	NA	TRBV10-3	TRBJ1-1	CAISARINTEAFF	TGTGCCATCAGTGCCCGTATAAACACTGAAGCTTTCTTT
TRBD1	few	TRBV20-1	TRBJ1-1	CSARSKDRADTEAFF	TGCAGTGCTAGATCGAAAGACAGGGCGGACACTGAAGCTTTCTTT
TRBD2	NA	TRBV5-1	TRBJ2-3	CASSGPGLGHTDTQYF	TGCGCCAGCAGCGGACCGGGACTAGGACACACAGATACGCAGTATTTT
NA	NA	TRBV12-3/TRBV12-4	TRBJ1-2	CASSLRAGGNGYTF	TGTGCCAGCAGTTTAAGGGCTGGGGGAAATGGCTACACCTTC
NA	NA	TRBV5-1	TRBJ1-4	CASNAGNGVEKLFF	TGCGCCAGCAATGCCGGGAATGGAGTTGAAAAACTGTTTTTT
NA	many	TRBV20-1	TRBJ2-3	CSARVTGGGTDTQYF	TGCAGTGCTAGGGTCACAGGAGGAGGGACAGATACGCAGTATTTT
NA	few	TRBV9	TRBJ1-6	CASSVFADFNNSPLHF	TGTGCCAGCAGCGTATTTGCGGATTTTAATAATTCACCCCTCCACTTT
NA	few	TRBV20-1	TRBJ2-3	CSAFKGSTPDTQYF	TGCAGTGCCTTCAAGGGTTCTACGCCAGATACGCAGTATTTT
NA	NA	TRBV2	TRBJ2-1	CASSRAATVYNEQFF	TGTGCCAGCAGTCGAGCCGCGACGGTGTACAATGAGCAGTTCTTC
NA	many	TRBV20-1	TRBJ1-1	CSARGQMNTEAFF	TGCAGTGCCAGGGGACAAATGAACACTGAAGCTTTCTTT
NA	few	TRBV6-1	TRBJ2-7	CATSLGQGNYEQYF	TGTGCCACCTCCCTAGGGCAGGGAAACTACGAGCAGTACTTC
NA	many	TRBV20-1	TRBJ2-7	CSAEGTSYEQYF	TGCAGTGCCGAAGGGACTTCCTACGAGCAGTACTTC
TRBD2	NA	TRBV12-3/TRBV12-4	TRBJ2-2	CASSPGRALQDTGELFF	TGTGCCAGCAGTCCCGGGAGGGCCCTCCAAGACACCGGGGAGCTGTTTTTT